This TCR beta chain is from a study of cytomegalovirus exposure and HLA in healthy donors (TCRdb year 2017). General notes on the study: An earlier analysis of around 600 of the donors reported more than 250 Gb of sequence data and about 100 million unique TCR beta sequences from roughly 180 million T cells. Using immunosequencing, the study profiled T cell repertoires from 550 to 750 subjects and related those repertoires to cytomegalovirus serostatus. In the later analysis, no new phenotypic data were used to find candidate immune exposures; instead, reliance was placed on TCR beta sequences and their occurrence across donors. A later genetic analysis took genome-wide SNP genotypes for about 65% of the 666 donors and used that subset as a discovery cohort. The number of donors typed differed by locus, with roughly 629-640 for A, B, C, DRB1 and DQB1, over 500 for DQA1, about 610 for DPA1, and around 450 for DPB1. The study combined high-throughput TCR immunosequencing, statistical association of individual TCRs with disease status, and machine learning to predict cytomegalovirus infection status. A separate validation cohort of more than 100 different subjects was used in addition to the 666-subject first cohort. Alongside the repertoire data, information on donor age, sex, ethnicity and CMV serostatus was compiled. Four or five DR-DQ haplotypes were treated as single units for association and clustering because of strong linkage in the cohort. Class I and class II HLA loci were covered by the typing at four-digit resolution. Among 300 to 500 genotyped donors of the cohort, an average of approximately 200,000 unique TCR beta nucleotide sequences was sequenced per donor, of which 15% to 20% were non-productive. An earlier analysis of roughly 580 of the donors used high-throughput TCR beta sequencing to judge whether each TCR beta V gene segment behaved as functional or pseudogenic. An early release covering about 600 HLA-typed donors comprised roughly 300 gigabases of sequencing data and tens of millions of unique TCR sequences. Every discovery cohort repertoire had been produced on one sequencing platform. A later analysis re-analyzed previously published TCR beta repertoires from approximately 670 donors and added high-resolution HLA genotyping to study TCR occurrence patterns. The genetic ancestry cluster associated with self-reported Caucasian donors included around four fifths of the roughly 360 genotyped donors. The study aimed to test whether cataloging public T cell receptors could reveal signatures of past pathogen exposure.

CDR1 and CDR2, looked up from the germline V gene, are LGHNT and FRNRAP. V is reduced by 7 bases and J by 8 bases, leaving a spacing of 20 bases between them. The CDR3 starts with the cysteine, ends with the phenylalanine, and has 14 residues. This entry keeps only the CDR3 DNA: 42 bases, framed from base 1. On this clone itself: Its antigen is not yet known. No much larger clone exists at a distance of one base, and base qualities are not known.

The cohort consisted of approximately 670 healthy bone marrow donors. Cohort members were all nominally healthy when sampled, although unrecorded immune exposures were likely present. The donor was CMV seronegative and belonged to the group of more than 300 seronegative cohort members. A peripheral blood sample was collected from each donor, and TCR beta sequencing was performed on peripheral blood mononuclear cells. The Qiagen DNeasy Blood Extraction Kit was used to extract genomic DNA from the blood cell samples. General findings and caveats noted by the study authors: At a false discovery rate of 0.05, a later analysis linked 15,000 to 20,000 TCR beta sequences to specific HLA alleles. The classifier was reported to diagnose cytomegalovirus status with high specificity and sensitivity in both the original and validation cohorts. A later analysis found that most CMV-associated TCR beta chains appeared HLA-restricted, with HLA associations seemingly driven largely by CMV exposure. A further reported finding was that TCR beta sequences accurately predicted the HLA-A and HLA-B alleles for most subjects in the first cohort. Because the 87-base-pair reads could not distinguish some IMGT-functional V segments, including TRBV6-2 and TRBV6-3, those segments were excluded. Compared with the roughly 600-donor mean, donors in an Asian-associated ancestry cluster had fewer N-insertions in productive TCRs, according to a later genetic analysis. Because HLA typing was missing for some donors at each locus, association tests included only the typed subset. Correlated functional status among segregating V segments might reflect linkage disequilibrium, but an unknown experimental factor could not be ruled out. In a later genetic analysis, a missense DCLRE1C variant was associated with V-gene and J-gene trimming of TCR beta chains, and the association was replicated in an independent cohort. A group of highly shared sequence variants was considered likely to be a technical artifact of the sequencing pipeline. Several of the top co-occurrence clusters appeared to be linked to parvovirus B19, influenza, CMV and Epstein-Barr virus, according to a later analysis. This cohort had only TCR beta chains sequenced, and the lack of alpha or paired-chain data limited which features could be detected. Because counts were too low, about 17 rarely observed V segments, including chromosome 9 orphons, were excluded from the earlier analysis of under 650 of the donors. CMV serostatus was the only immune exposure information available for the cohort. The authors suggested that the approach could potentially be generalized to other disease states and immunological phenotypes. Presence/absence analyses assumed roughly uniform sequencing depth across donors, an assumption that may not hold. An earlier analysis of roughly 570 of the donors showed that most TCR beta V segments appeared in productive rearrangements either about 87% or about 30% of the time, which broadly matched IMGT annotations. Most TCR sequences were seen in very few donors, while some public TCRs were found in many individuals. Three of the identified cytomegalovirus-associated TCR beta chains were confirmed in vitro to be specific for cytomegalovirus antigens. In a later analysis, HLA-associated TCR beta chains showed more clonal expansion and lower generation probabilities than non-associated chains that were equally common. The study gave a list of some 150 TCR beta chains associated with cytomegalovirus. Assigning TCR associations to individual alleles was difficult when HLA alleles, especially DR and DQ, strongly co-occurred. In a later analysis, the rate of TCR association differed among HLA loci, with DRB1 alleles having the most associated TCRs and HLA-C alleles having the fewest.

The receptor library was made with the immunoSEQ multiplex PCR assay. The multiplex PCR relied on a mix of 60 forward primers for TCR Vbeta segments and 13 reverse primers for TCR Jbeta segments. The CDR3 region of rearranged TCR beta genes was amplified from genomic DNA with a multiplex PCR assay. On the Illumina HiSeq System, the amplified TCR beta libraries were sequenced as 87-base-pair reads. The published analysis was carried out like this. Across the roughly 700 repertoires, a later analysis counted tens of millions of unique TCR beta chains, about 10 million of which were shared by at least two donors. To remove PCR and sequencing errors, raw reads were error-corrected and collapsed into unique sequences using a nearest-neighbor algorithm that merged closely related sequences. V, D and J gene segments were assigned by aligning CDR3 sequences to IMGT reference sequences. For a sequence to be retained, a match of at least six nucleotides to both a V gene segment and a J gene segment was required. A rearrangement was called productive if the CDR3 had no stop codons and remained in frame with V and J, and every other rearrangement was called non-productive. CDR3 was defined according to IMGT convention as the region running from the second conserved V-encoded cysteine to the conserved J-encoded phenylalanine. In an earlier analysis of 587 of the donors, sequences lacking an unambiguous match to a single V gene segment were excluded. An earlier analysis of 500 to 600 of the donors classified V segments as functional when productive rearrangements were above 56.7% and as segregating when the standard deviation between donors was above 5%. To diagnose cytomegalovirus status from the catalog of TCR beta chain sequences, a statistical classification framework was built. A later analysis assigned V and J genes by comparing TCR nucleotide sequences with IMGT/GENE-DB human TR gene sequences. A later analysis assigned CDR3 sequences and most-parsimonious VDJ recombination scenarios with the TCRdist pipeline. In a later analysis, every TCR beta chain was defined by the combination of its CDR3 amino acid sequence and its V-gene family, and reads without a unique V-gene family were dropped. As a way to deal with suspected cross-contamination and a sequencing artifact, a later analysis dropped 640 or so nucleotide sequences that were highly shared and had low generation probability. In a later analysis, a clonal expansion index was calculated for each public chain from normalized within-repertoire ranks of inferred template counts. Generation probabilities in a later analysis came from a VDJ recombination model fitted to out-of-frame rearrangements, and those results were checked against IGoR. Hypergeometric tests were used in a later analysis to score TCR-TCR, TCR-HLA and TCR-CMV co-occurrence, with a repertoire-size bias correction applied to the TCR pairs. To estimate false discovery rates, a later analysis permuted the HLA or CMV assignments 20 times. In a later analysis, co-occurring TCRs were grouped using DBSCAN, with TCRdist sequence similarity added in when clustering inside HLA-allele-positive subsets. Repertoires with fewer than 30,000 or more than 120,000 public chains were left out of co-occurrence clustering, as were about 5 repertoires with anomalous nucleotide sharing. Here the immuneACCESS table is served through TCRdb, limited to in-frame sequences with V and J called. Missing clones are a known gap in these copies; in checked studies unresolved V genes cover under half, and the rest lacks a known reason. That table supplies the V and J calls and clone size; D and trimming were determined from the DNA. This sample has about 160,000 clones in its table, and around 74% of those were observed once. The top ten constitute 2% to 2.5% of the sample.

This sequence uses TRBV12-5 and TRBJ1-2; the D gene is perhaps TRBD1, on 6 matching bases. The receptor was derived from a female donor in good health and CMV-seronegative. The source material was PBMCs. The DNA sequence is TGTGCTAGTGTTTCTAGGGGGGGGCTGGGGGGCTACACCTTC. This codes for CASVSRGGLGGYTF.